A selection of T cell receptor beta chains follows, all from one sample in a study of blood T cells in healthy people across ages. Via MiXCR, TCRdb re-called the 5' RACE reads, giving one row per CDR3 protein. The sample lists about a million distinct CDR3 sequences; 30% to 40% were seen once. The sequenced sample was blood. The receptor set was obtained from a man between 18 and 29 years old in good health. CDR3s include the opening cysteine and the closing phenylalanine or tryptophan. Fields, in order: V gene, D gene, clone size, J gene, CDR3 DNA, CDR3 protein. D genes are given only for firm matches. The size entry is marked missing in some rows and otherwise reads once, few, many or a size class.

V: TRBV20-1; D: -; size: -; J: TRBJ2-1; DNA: TGCAGCGCCGACCGGTACTCCGACAATGAGCAGTTCTTC; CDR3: CSADRYSDNEQFF
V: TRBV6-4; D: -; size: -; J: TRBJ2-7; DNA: TGTGCCAGCAGCGGGAGATTGTGGAACAATGAGCAGTACTTC; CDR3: CASSGRLWNNEQYF
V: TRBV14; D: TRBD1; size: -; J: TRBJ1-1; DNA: TGTGCCAGCAGCCAGACAGGGGGAGACCTATCCTCGAACACTGAAGCTTTCTTT; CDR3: CASSQTGGDLSSNTEAFF
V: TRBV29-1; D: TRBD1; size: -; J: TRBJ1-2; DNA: TGCAGCGTTGAAGATCGTGGGACAGGGGGGCTTGAGTACTATGGCTACACCTTC; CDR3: CSVEDRGTGGLEYYGYTF
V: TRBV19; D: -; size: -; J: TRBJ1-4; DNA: TGTGCCAGTAGTATTGGGGTCAATAATGAAAAACTGTTTTTT; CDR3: CASSIGVNNEKLFF
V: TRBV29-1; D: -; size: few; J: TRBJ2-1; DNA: TGCAGCGGCGCGGTCGGGGGCAATGAGCAGTTCTTC; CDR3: CSGAVGGNEQFF
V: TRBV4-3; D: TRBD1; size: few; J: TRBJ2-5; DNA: TGCGCCAGCAGCCAAGATACAGGGGATGGCGAGACCCAGTACTTC; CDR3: CASSQDTGDGETQYF
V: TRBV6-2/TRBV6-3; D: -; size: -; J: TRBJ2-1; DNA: TGTGCCAGCAAGGTCAACTTCCTTAATGAGCAGTTCTTC; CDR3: CASKVNFLNEQFF
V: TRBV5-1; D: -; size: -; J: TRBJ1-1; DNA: TGCGCCAGCAAAGTGAATTCGAACACTGAAGCTTTCTTT; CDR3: CASKVNSNTEAFF
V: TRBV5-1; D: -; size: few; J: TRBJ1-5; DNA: TGCGCCAGCAGCTTGTGGCAGAGTAGCAATCAGCCCCAGCATTTT; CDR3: CASSLWQSSNQPQHF
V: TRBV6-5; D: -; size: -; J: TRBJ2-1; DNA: TGTGCCAGCAGGCCATTTACGGGGACCGCCTACAATGAGCAGTTCTTC; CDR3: CASRPFTGTAYNEQFF
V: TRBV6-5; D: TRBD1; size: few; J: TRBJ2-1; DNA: TGTGCCAGCAGTTACATCACAGGGGTTCAGTTCTTC; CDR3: CASSYITGVQFF
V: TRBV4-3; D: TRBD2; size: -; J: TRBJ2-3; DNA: TGCGCCAGCAGCCAAGAACTAGCGGGTTTGGGGGACACGCAGTATTTT; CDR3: CASSQELAGLGDTQYF
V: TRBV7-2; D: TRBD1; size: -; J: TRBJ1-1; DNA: TGTGCCAGCAGCTCCCCGGACAGGTCGATTTGGAACACTGAAGCTTTCTTT; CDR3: CASSSPDRSIWNTEAFF
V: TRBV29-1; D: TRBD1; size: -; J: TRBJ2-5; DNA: TGCAGCGTTCTGACAGGGGGAGAGACCCAGTACTTC; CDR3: CSVLTGGETQYF
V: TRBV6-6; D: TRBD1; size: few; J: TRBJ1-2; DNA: TGTGCCAGCGGGCGGACAGGAGATTATGGCTACACCTTC; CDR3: CASGRTGDYGYTF
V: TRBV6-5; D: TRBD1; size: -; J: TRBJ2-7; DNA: TGTGCCAGCAGTTCACAGGGGCTGGCCCACGAGCAGTACTTC; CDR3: CASSSQGLAHEQYF
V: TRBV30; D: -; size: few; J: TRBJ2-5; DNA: TGTGCCTGGAGAAGTGGAGGGTTAGAGACCCAGTACTTC; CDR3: CAWRSGGLETQYF
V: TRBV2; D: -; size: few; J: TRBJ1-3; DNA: TGTGCCAGCAGTGCCGACATCTCCCGTTCTGGAAACACCATATATTTT; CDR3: CASSADISRSGNTIYF
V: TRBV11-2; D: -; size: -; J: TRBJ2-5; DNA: TGTGCCAGCAGCTCTAAAGAGGCCCAGTACTTC; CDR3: CASSSKEAQYF
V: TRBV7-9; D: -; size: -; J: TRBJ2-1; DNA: TGTGCCAGCAGCTCCCAAAATTCCTACGAGCAGTTCTTC; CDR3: CASSSQNSYEQFF
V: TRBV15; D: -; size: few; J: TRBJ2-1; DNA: TGTGCCACCAGCAGAGATTGGGACACTAACAATGAGCAGTTCTTC; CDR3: CATSRDWDTNNEQFF
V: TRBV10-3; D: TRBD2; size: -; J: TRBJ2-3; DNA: TGTGCCATCAGTGAATCAGCGGGGAGCACAGATACGCAGTATTTT; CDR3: CAISESAGSTDTQYF
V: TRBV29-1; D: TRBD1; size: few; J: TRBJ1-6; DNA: TGCAGCGTAGAAGACAGGGGCGACTATAATTCACCCCTCCACTTT; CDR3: CSVEDRGDYNSPLHF
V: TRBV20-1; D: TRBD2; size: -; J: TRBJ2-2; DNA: TGCAGTGCTACCTTAGCGGGGGTACCCACCGGGGAGCTGTTTTTT; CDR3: CSATLAGVPTGELFF
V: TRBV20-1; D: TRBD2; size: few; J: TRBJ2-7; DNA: TGCAGTGCAGGACTAGCGGGGGCCGAAACCTACGAGCAGTACTTC; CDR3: CSAGLAGAETYEQYF
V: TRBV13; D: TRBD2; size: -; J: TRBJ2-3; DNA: TGTGCCAGCAGCGGTAGCGGGGGGGCCACAGATACGCAGTATTTT; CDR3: CASSGSGGATDTQYF
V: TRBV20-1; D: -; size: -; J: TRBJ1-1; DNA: TGCAGTGCTAGAGGGGGACGGGCGGACACTGAAGCTTTCTTT; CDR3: CSARGGRADTEAFF
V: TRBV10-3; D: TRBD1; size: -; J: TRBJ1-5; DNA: TGTGCCATCAGTCAAGGTCGGCAGGGGGAGCCCCAGCATTTT; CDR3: CAISQGRQGEPQHF
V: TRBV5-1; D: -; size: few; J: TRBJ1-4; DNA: TGCGCCAGCAGCTTGGAAGGTTCCCTTAATGAAAAACTGTTTTTT; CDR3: CASSLEGSLNEKLFF
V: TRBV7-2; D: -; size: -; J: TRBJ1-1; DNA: TGTGCCAGCAGCTTACACATCATGAACACTGAAGCTTTCTTT; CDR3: CASSLHIMNTEAFF
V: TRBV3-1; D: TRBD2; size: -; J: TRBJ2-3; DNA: TGTGCCAGCAGCCCCTCCCTTGCCTCTAGCGGGGGCACAGATACGCAGTATTTT; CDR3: CASSPSLASSGGTDTQYF
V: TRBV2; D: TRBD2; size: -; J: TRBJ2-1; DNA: TGTGCCAGCACCGACAGCCGGACTAGCGGGGGGTACAATGAGCAGTTCTTC; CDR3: CASTDSRTSGGYNEQFF
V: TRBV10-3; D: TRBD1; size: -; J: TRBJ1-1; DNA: TGTGCCATCAGAAAGACCGGGACAGGCGTCATGAACACTGAAGCTTTCTTT; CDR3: CAIRKTGTGVMNTEAFF
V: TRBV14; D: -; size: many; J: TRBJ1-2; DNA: TGTGCCAGCAGCCAAGTCCTGAACTATGGCTACACCTTC; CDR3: CASSQVLNYGYTF
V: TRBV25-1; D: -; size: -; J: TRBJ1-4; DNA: TGTGCCAGCCCCGACGAGCATAATGAAAAACTGTTTTTT; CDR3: CASPDEHNEKLFF
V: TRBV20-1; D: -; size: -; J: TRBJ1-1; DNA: TGCAGTGCTAGAGATCGTGGGACGGAATCTGAAGCTTTCTTT; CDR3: CSARDRGTESEAFF
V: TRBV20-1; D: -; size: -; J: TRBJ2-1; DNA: TGCAGTGCCCGCACGATGGGGTACAATGAGCAGTTCTTC; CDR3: CSARTMGYNEQFF
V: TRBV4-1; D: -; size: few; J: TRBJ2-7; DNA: TGCGCCAGCAGCCAGGTTGGTGGGACGGGAAGCTCCTACGAGCAGTACTTC; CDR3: CASSQVGGTGSSYEQYF
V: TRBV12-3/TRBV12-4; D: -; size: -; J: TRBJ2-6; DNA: TGTGCCAGCAGTTTGTCTGGGGCCGACGTCCTGACTTTC; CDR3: CASSLSGADVLTF
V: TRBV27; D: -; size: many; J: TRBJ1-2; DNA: TGTGCCAGCAGTACAGGTCGGCGTGGCTACACCTTC; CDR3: CASSTGRRGYTF
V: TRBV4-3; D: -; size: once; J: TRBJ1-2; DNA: TGCGCCAGCAGCCAGGAAGGACAGACCGGCTACACCTTC; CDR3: CASSQEGQTGYTF
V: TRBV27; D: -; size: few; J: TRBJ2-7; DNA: TGTGCCAGCAGTTTATTTGGGGGGGCCTTCTCCTACGAGCAGTACTTC; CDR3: CASSLFGGAFSYEQYF
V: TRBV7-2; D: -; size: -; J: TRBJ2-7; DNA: TGTGCCAGCAGCCCTGAGGGGGGCGAGGGCTCCTACGAGCAGTACTTC; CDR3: CASSPEGGEGSYEQYF
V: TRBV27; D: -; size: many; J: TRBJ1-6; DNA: TGTGCCAGCAGTTTAATGGGGGATTCACCCCTCCACTTT; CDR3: CASSLMGDSPLHF
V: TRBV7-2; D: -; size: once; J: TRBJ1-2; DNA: TGTGCCAGCAGCTTAAACGTCAGGGTCGACCCTAACTATGGCTACACCTTC; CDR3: CASSLNVRVDPNYGYTF
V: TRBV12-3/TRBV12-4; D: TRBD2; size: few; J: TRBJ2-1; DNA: TGTGCCAGCACTCTGGAGGGACTAGCGGACCCCTACAATGAGCAGTTCTTC; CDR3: CASTLEGLADPYNEQFF
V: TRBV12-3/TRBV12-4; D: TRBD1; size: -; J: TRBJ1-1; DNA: TGTGCCAGCAGTTCCCGGCAGGGGGCATACACTGAAGCTTTCTTT; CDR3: CASSSRQGAYTEAFF
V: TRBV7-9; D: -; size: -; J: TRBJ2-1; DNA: TGTGCCAGCAGTACTCGGGTGATGGGCCTGGGCTACAATGAGCAGTTCTTC; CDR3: CASSTRVMGLGYNEQFF
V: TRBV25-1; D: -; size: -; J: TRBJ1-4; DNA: TGTGCCAGCAGTGAAATCAGGGGAGGTGGCGAAAAACTGTTTTTT; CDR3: CASSEIRGGGEKLFF
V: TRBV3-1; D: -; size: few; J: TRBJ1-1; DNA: TGTGCCAGCAGCCAACCAGGTTGGAACACTGAAGCTTTCTTT; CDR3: CASSQPGWNTEAFF
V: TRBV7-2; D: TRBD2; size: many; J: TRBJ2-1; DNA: TGTGCCAGCAGCTTAGCAGCGGGGGGCAATGAGCAGTTCTTC; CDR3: CASSLAAGGNEQFF
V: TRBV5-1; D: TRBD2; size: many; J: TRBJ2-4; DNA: TGCGCCAGCAGCTTGGAAACGGACGGGAGGGGTTTGCTAGCCAAAAACATTCAGTACTTC; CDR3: CASSLETDGRGLLAKNIQYF